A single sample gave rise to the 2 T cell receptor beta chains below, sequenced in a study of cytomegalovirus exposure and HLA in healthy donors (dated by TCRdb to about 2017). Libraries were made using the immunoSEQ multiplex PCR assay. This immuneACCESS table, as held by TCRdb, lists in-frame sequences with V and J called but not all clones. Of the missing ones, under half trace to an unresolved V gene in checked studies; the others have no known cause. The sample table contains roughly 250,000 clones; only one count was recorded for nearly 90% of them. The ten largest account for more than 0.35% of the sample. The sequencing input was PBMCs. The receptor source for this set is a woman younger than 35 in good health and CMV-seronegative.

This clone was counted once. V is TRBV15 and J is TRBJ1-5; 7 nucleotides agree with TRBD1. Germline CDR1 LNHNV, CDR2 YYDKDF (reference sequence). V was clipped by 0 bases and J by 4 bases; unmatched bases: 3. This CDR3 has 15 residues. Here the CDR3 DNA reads TGTGCCACCAGCAGAGATGACAGGGTTAATCAGCCCCAGCATTTT. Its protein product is CATSRDDRVNQPQHF.

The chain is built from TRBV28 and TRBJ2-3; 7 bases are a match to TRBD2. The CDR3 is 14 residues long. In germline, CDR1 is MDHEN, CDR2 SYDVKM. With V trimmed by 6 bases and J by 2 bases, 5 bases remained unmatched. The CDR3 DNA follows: TGTGCCAGCAGCCTAGCGGACCTCACAGATACGCAGTATTTT. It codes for CASSLADLTDTQYF. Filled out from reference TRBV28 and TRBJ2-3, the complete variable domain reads DVKVTQSSRYLVKRTGEKVFLECVQDMDHENMFWYRQDPGLGLRLIYFSYDVKMKEKGDIPEGYSVSREKKERFSLILESASTNQTSMYLCASSLADLTDTQYFGPGTRLTVL.